These 5 T cell receptor beta chains were all obtained from the same sample, sequenced in a study of cytomegalovirus exposure and HLA in healthy donors. Vbeta (60) and Jbeta (13) primers were used in the PCR. Profiling relied on immunoSEQ multiplex PCR, and the TCRdb table lists in-frame clones only, not all of them. The data contain around 62,000 clones, about 79% of them singletons. The sequenced sample was PBMCs. These receptors were obtained from a man in his sixties in good health and CMV-seropositive.

The chain employs TRBV7-2 and TRBJ2-3, with D perhaps TRBD1 (5 bases). This CDR3 spans 15 amino acids. V lost 1 base to trimming and J lost 2 bases, with 10 bases between them. In germline, CDR1 is SGHTA, CDR2 FQGNSA. The CDR3 loop reads CASSLVTGPTDTQYF. CDR3 coding DNA: TGTGCCAGCAGCTTAGTAACAGGCCCCACAGATACGCAGTATTTT.

The chain uses TRBV27 and TRBJ1-2; maybe TRBD1 (5 bases). V lost 2 bases to trimming and J lost 2 bases, with 6 bases between them. This CDR3 is built from 13 residues. The germline V gene has CDR1 MNHEY and CDR2 SMNVEV (reference sequence). CDR3 amino acids: CASSLAGNYGYTF. In nucleotides, the CDR3 is TGTGCCAGCAGTTTAGCAGGGAACTATGGCTACACCTTC.

The chain links TRBV7-9 to TRBJ1-2; TRBD1 aligns across 7 bases. Germline CDR1 SEHNR, CDR2 FQNEAQ (reference sequence). The CDR3 runs to 15 residues. Trimming took 2 bases from V and 3 from J; bases not matched to a gene: 6. The CDR3 loop is CASSLKAGGDYGYTF. CDR3 bases: TGTGCCAGCAGCTTAAAGGCAGGGGGTGACTATGGCTACACCTTC.

The rearrangement uses TRBV13 and TRBJ2-7; 12 nucleotides align to TRBD2. The junction had 9 bases not matched to a gene; V was cut back by 2 bases and J by 4 bases. CDR1 is PRHDT, CDR2 FYEKMQ, per germline (reference sequence). The length of the CDR3 is 17 residues. The CDR3 reads CASSLQVTSGSRYEQYF. In DNA form, the CDR3 reads TGTGCCAGCAGCTTACAGGTGACTAGCGGGAGTAGATACGAGCAGTACTTC.

J is TRBJ2-2 and V is TRBV5-1; 11 bases match TRBD1. Germline-derived CDR1 and CDR2 are SGHRS and YFSETQ. V lost 4 bases and J lost 6; bases outside the gene matches: 14. There are 18 residues in the CDR3. For the CDR3, the DNA is TGCGCCAGCAGCCGGAAGCCGCCGGGACAGGGGGATGCCGGGGAGCTGTTTTTT. This translates into CASSRKPPGQGDAGELFF.